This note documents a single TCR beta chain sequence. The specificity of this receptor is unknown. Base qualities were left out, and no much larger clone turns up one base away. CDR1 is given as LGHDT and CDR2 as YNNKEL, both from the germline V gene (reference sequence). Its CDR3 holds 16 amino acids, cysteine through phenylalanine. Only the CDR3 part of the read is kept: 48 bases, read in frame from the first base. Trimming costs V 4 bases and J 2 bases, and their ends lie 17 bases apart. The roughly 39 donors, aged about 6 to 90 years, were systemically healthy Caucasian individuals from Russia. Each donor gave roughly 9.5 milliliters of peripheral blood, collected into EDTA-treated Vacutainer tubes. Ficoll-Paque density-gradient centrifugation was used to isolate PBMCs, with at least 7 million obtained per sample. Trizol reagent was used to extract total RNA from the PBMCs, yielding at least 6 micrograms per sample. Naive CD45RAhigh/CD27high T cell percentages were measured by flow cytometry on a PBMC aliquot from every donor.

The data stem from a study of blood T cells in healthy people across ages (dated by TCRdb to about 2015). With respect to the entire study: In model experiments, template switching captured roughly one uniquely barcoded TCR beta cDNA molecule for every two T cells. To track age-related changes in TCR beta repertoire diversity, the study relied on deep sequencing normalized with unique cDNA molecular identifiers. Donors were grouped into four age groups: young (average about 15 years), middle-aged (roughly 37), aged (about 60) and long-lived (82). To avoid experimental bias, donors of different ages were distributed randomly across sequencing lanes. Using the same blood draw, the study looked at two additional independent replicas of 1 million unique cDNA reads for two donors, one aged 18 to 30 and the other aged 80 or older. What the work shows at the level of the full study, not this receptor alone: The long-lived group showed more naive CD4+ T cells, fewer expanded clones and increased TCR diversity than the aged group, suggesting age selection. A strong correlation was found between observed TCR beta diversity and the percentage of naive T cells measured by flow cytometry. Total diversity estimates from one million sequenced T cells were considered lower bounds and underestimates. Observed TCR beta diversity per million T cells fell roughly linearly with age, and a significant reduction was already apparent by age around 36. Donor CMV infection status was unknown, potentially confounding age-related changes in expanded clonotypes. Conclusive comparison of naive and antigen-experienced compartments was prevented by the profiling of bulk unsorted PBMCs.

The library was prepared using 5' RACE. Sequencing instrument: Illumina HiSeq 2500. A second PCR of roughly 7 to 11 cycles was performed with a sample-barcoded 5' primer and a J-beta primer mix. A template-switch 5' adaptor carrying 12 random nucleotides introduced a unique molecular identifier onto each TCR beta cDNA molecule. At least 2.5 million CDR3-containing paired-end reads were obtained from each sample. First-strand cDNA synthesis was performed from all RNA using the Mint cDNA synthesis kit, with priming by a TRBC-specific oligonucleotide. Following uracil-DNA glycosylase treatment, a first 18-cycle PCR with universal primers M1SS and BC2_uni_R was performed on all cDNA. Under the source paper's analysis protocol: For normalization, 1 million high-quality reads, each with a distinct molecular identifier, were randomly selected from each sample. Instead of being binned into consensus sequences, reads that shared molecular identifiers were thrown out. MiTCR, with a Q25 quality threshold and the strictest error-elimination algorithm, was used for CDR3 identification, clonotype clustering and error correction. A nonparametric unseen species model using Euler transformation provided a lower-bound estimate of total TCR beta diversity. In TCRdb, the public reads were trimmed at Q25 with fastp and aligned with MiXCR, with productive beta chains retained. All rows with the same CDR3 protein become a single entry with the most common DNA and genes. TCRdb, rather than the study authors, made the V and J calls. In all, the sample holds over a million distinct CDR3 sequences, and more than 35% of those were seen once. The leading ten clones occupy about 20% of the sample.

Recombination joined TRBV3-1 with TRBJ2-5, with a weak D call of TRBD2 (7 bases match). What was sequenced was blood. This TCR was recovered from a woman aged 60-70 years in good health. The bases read TGTGCCAGCAGCCTCATCGGAGGGAGGGGGCAAGAGACCCAGTACTTC. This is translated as CASSLIGGRGQETQYF.